The 13 T cell receptor beta chains below all came from one sample that was sequenced in a study of blood T cell repertoires in COVID-19. Using immunoSEQ multiplex PCR, the repertoire was profiled, and TCRdb retains in-frame clones only, with some absent. The table has some 29,000 clones, 70% to 90% seen once. The sequenced sample was peripheral blood. These TCRs come from a human donor in a cohort sampled during active COVID-19.

V is TRBV4-1 and J is TRBJ2-7; TRBD2 is a possible D gene (5 bases). CDR1 MGHRA and CDR2 YSYEKL come from the germline V gene. CDR3 length equals 15 residues. Trimming pared 1 base from V and 1 base from J, leaving 11 bases between. The DNA of the CDR3 is TGCGCCAGCAGCCAAGTGGCTAGCCCGTCCTACGAGCAGTACTTC. This sequence encodes CASSQVASPSYEQYF.

The chain couples TRBV3-1 (or the pseudogene TRBV3-2) to TRBJ1-6; D uncertain. V lost 1 base and J lost 10, with 11 bases in between. Germline loops: CDR1 LGHDT, CDR2 YNNKEL (reference sequence). The CDR3 totals 14 residues. The CDR3 coding sequence is TGTGCCAGCAGCCAAGTGGAGGGTGGGTCACCCCTCCACTTT. Translated, it gives CASSQVEGGSPLHF.

This chain connects TRBV2 to TRBJ2-2; 7 nucleotides line up with TRBD2. J was trimmed by 5 bases and V by 6 bases; bases with no gene match: 12. CDR1 and CDR2 (germline): SNHLY, FYNNEI. This CDR3 contains 16 residues. For the CDR3, the DNA is TGTGCCAGCAGCAAGGTTGGGGGAGGGAGTACCGGGGAGCTGTTTTTT. The encoded protein is CASSKVGGGSTGELFF.

This chain uses TRBV6-4 with TRBJ2-5, with 9 bases fitting TRBD2. This CDR3 region has 16 residues. Trimming at V came to 6 bases and at J to 3 bases, leaving 11 bases not matched to a gene. CDR1 and CDR2 (germline): MRHNA, SNTAGT. The CDR3 DNA reads as TGTGCCAGCAGAGGTTCTGGCGGGGGGGCCGAAGAGACCCAGTACTTC. It is translated as CASRGSGGGAEETQYF.

This chain connects TRBV18 to TRBJ1-1; perhaps TRBD1 as D (5 bases). CDR1 KGHSH and CDR2 LQKENI come from the germline V gene. The CDR3 has 15 residues. The germline V and J ends were trimmed by 0 bases and 2 bases, with 10 bases remaining between them. In nucleotides, the CDR3 is TGTGCCAGCTCACCACCGAGGACACAAAACACTGAAGCTTTCTTT. This codes for CASSPPRTQNTEAFF.

This chain uses TRBV4-3 with TRBJ1-5; D perhaps matches TRBD1 (5 bases). V dropped 5 bases and J dropped 8 bases, with 13 bases sitting between them. There are 13 residues in the CDR3. Germline values: CDR1 LGHNA, CDR2 YSLEER. The CDR3 DNA reads as TGCGCCAGCAGCTCGGGACTCGAGGAGCCCCAGCATTTT. It is translated as CASSSGLEEPQHF.

A remark on this clone: The germline gene is not matched at one end of the junction; a read error may be the cause. This chain links TRBV7-7 with TRBJ2-5, with 11 bases matching TRBD2. The CDR3 is 17 residues long. Germline CDR1 SSHAT, CDR2 FNYEAQ (reference sequence). The chain's CDR3 is CASSLSASGGMRETQYF. In DNA, the CDR3 is TGTGCTAGCAGCTTAAGTGCTAGCGGGGGGATGCGGGAGACCCAGTACTTC.

This rearrangement joins TRBV12-2 to TRBJ2-1; TRBD2, the table's D call, lacks a check against the DNA. TRBV12-2 is described as a pseudogene. The CDR3 is 15 residues long. CDR3 sequence: CASRALSGAPGWQFF. CDR3 in DNA: TGTGCAAGTCGAGCCCTTAGCGGGGCCCCGGGGTGGCAGTTCTTC.

This clone was observed a handful of times. The V gene is TRBV2, the J gene TRBJ1-2; 7 nucleotides line up with TRBD1. V lost 5 bases, J lost 0 bases, and 12 bases stayed unmatched. This CDR3 contains 17 residues. Germline V gene data show CDR1 as SNHLY and CDR2 as FYNNEI. This CDR3 is CASSIPGQPQANYGYTF. The CDR3 DNA follows: TGTGCCAGCAGTATACCGGGACAGCCCCAAGCTAACTATGGCTACACCTTC.

The rearrangement links TRBV2 to TRBJ1-1; TRBD1 agrees at 11 bases. The CDR3 has 14 amino acids. Trimming took 7 bases from V and 4 from J; bases not matched to a gene: 5. Per the germline V gene, CDR1 is SNHLY and CDR2 is FYNNEI. The CDR3 DNA sequence: TGTGCCAGCACCCTGGACAGGGGGCCCACTGAAGCTTTCTTT. As protein: CASTLDRGPTEAFF.

The chain links TRBV7-8 to TRBJ1-2, with D perhaps TRBD1 (5 bases). The CDR3 extends over 14 amino acids. The germline V gene encodes CDR1 SGHVS and CDR2 FQNEAQ. Trimming removed 4 bases from V and 0 bases from J, with 9 bases in between. Here the CDR3 DNA reads TGTGCCAGCAGCTCCGGGGGTTCTAACTATGGCTACACCTTC. Its translation: CASSSGGSNYGYTF.

This chain uses TRBV18 with TRBJ1-2, with TRBD1 identical over 8 bases. CDR1 and CDR2 from the germline V gene are KGHSH and LQKENI. Trimming cost V 6 bases and J 4 bases; bases outside gene matches: 19. CDR3 length: 18 amino acids. As DNA, the CDR3 is TGTGCCAGCTCCCCAACGGGGACAGGAGGGGCGTCTGTCTATGGCTACACCTTC. It codes for CASSPTGTGGASVYGYTF.

The chain couples TRBV19 to TRBJ1-6; D not resolved. Germline loops: CDR1 LNHDA, CDR2 SQIVND (reference sequence). The CDR3 is made up of 15 amino acids. V was pared by 6 bases and J by 7 bases, with 16 bases between. This chain's CDR3 is CASSPDEGRNSPLHF. The CDR3 DNA follows: TGTGCCAGTAGCCCGGACGAGGGAAGAAATTCACCCCTCCACTTT.